Listed below are T cell receptor beta chains from one sample, sequenced in a study of blood T cell repertoires in COVID-19. Measured with immunoSEQ multiplex PCR; TCRdb has only the in-frame clones, and not every one. This table holds about 200,000 clones, about 85% found once. Sequenced sample: peripheral blood. The receptor source for this set is a human donor in a cohort sampled during active COVID-19. Each CDR3 is given with its conserved first and last residue. The order of the fields is clone size, D gene, J gene, V gene, CDR3 protein, CDR3 DNA. D genes are given only for firm matches. The size field is filled for only some rows; it gives once, few, many or a size class.

abundance: -
d_gene: TRBD2
j_gene: TRBJ2-1
v_gene: TRBV19
CDR3aa: CATLAGGPSYEQFF
CDR3nt: TGTGCCACACTAGCGGGAGGGCCTTCGTATGAGCAGTTCTTC

abundance: -
d_gene: -
j_gene: TRBJ1-5
v_gene: TRBV19
CDR3aa: CASTSSGGSNQPQHF
CDR3nt: TGTGCCAGTACCTCTTCGGGTGGCAGCAATCAGCCCCAGCATTTT

abundance: -
d_gene: TRBD1
j_gene: TRBJ2-1
v_gene: TRBV18
CDR3aa: CASSPVGGGYNEQFF
CDR3nt: TGTGCCAGCTCACCAGTAGGGGGCGGTTACAATGAGCAGTTCTTC

abundance: -
d_gene: -
j_gene: TRBJ1-1
v_gene: TRBV5-1
CDR3aa: CASSDGQPMNTEAFF
CDR3nt: TGCGCCAGCAGCGACGGACAGCCTATGAACACTGAAGCTTTCTTT

abundance: -
d_gene: TRBD2
j_gene: TRBJ2-3
v_gene: TRBV9
CDR3aa: CASSVGLAGGTDTQYF
CDR3nt: TGTGCCAGCAGCGTTGGACTAGCGGGGGGCACAGATACGCAGTATTTT

abundance: -
d_gene: -
j_gene: TRBJ2-3
v_gene: TRBV14
CDR3aa: CASSPTRDTQYF
CDR3nt: TGTGCCAGCAGCCCAACTCGGGATACGCAGTATTTT

abundance: -
d_gene: TRBD1
j_gene: TRBJ2-5
v_gene: TRBV10-3
CDR3aa: CAISDPPGQGGTQYF
CDR3nt: TGTGCCATCAGTGACCCTCCGGGACAGGGAGGGACCCAGTACTTC

abundance: -
d_gene: -
j_gene: TRBJ2-3
v_gene: TRBV9
CDR3aa: CASSAGGGRGTDTQYF
CDR3nt: TGTGCCAGCAGCGCGGGCGGGGGCCGTGGGACAGATACGCAGTATTTT

abundance: -
d_gene: -
j_gene: TRBJ1-1
v_gene: TRBV12-3/TRBV12-4
CDR3aa: CASSFERDKAFF
CDR3nt: TGTGCCAGCAGTTTCGAAAGGGACAAGGCTTTCTTT

abundance: -
d_gene: TRBD2
j_gene: TRBJ2-5
v_gene: TRBV7-2
CDR3aa: CASSQTGGRWETQYF
CDR3nt: TGTGCCAGCAGCCAAACGGGGGGGCGGTGGGAGACCCAGTACTTC

abundance: once
d_gene: -
j_gene: TRBJ1-2
v_gene: TRBV18
CDR3aa: CASSPDGGRGYTF
CDR3nt: TGTGCCAGCTCACCCGACGGGGGGCGCGGCTACACCTTC

abundance: once
d_gene: -
j_gene: TRBJ2-5
v_gene: TRBV10-3
CDR3aa: CAISGGDGTQETQYF
CDR3nt: TGTGCCATCAGCGGCGGGGACGGAACCCAAGAGACCCAGTACTTC

abundance: -
d_gene: TRBD1
j_gene: TRBJ1-2
v_gene: TRBV18
CDR3aa: CASSPGQGSGGYTF
CDR3nt: TGTGCCAGCTCACCCGGACAGGGCTCGGGTGGCTACACCTTC

abundance: -
d_gene: -
j_gene: TRBJ2-5
v_gene: TRBV5-1
CDR3aa: CASSLEASWETQYF
CDR3nt: TGCGCCAGCAGCTTGGAGGCTAGCTGGGAGACCCAGTACTTC

abundance: -
d_gene: TRBD1
j_gene: TRBJ2-7
v_gene: TRBV10-3
CDR3aa: CATLDRVSYEQYF
CDR3nt: TGTGCCACCTTGGACAGGGTATCCTACGAGCAGTACTTC

abundance: few
d_gene: TRBD1
j_gene: TRBJ2-2
v_gene: TRBV5-1
CDR3aa: CASSLAGTGKTGELFF
CDR3nt: TGCGCCAGCAGCTTGGCGGGGACAGGAAAAACCGGGGAGCTGTTTTTT

abundance: few
d_gene: TRBD1
j_gene: TRBJ1-4
v_gene: TRBV4-1
CDR3aa: CASSHTGTGFEKLFF
CDR3nt: TGCGCCAGCAGCCATACCGGGACAGGGTTTGAAAAACTGTTTTTT

abundance: many
d_gene: TRBD1
j_gene: TRBJ1-6
v_gene: TRBV19
CDR3aa: CASSITVMDRSSYNSPLHF
CDR3nt: TGTGCCAGTAGTATCACAGTAATGGACAGGAGCTCCTATAATTCACCCCTCCACTTT

abundance: once
d_gene: -
j_gene: TRBJ1-2
v_gene: TRBV19
CDR3aa: CASSIPRQSYTF
CDR3nt: TGTGCCAGTAGTATTCCGAGACAGAGCTACACCTTC

abundance: -
d_gene: -
j_gene: TRBJ1-1
v_gene: TRBV12-3/TRBV12-4
CDR3aa: CASSFLRNTEAFF
CDR3nt: TGTGCCAGCAGTTTTTTGAGGAACACTGAAGCTTTCTTT

abundance: once
d_gene: -
j_gene: TRBJ2-3
v_gene: TRBV7-8
CDR3aa: CASSSPYRRGNGEGTQYF
CDR3nt: TGTGCCAGCAGCTCCCCCTACCGCAGGGGCAATGGGGAAGGTACGCAGTATTTT

abundance: few
d_gene: TRBD2
j_gene: TRBJ2-3
v_gene: TRBV24-1
CDR3aa: CATSVAVGGGARIHTQYF
CDR3nt: TGTGCCACCAGTGTGGCGGTGGGCGGGGGGGCCAGGATTCATACGCAGTATTTT

abundance: once
d_gene: -
j_gene: TRBJ1-5
v_gene: TRBV3-1/TRBV3-2
CDR3aa: CASSQSLNQPQHF
CDR3nt: TGTGCCAGCAGCCAATCCTTGAATCAGCCCCAGCATTTT

abundance: -
d_gene: -
j_gene: TRBJ1-2
v_gene: TRBV10-3
CDR3aa: CASRESYGYTF
CDR3nt: TGTGCCTCCCGGGAGAGCTATGGCTACACCTTC

abundance: -
d_gene: TRBD2
j_gene: TRBJ2-1
v_gene: TRBV5-4
CDR3aa: CASSLGGGSSYNEQFF
CDR3nt: TGTGCCAGCAGCTTGGGTGGCGGGAGCTCCTACAATGAGCAGTTCTTC

abundance: -
d_gene: -
j_gene: TRBJ1-2
v_gene: TRBV7-9
CDR3aa: CASSRGQMRGYTF
CDR3nt: TGTGCCAGCAGCCGCGGACAAATGCGGGGCTACACCTTC

abundance: -
d_gene: -
j_gene: TRBJ1-1
v_gene: TRBV2
CDR3aa: CASAEGVGNTEAFF
CDR3nt: TGTGCCAGCGCCGAGGGGGTGGGGAACACTGAAGCTTTCTTT

abundance: -
d_gene: TRBD2
j_gene: TRBJ2-1
v_gene: TRBV28
CDR3aa: CATGTSFSDEQFF
CDR3nt: TGTGCCACCGGGACTAGTTTTAGCGATGAGCAGTTCTTC

abundance: -
d_gene: -
j_gene: TRBJ1-1
v_gene: TRBV6-6
CDR3aa: CASSYSRNTEAFF
CDR3nt: TGTGCCAGCAGTTACTCGAGGAACACTGAAGCTTTCTTT

abundance: -
d_gene: TRBD1
j_gene: TRBJ1-1
v_gene: TRBV5-1
CDR3aa: CASSAGQGGSGRNTEAFF
CDR3nt: TGCGCCAGCAGCGCGGGACAGGGGGGTTCTGGGCGGAACACTGAAGCTTTCTTT

abundance: -
d_gene: TRBD1
j_gene: TRBJ1-2
v_gene: TRBV3-1/TRBV3-2
CDR3aa: CASSQLGQGEGYTF
CDR3nt: TGTGCCAGCAGCCAACTTGGACAGGGGGAAGGCTACACCTTC

abundance: -
d_gene: TRBD1
j_gene: TRBJ1-5
v_gene: TRBV6-5
CDR3aa: CASRRSGQGSQPQHF
CDR3nt: TGTGCCAGCAGGCGGTCGGGACAGGGGTCTCAGCCCCAGCATTTT

abundance: -
d_gene: TRBD2
j_gene: TRBJ2-3
v_gene: TRBV15
CDR3aa: CATAAGTSVDTQYF
CDR3nt: TGTGCCACGGCGGCGGGGACTAGTGTCGATACGCAGTATTTT

abundance: -
d_gene: TRBD1
j_gene: TRBJ1-6
v_gene: TRBV19
CDR3aa: CASMEDRGHNSPLHF
CDR3nt: TGTGCCAGTATGGAGGACAGGGGACATAATTCACCCCTCCACTTT

abundance: -
d_gene: -
j_gene: TRBJ1-4
v_gene: TRBV27
CDR3aa: CASSLSGPGGGEKLFF
CDR3nt: TGTGCCAGCAGTTTATCAGGGCCGGGGGGCGGTGAAAAACTGTTTTTT

abundance: -
d_gene: -
j_gene: TRBJ1-2
v_gene: TRBV9
CDR3aa: CASSADGGRLNYGYTF
CDR3nt: TGTGCCAGCAGCGCGGATGGTGGAAGACTTAACTATGGCTACACCTTC

abundance: once
d_gene: -
j_gene: TRBJ1-2
v_gene: TRBV5-1
CDR3aa: CASSSQNRYGYTF
CDR3nt: TGCGCCAGCAGCTCACAGAATCGCTATGGCTACACCTTC

abundance: once
d_gene: -
j_gene: TRBJ1-6
v_gene: TRBV27
CDR3aa: CASSLGGNSPLHF
CDR3nt: TGTGCCAGCAGCCTAGGGGGTAATTCACCCCTCCACTTT

abundance: -
d_gene: -
j_gene: TRBJ2-3
v_gene: TRBV2
CDR3aa: CASSEEVQGYTDTQYF
CDR3nt: TGTGCCAGCAGTGAAGAGGTGCAGGGATACACAGATACGCAGTATTTT

abundance: once
d_gene: -
j_gene: TRBJ2-2
v_gene: TRBV3-1/TRBV3-2
CDR3aa: CASSQAGTGELFF
CDR3nt: TGTGCCAGCAGCCAAGCGGGGACCGGGGAGCTGTTTTTT

abundance: -
d_gene: -
j_gene: TRBJ2-3
v_gene: TRBV11-2
CDR3aa: CASSLSGVLDTQYF
CDR3nt: TGTGCCAGCAGCTTATCCGGGGTTTTAGATACGCAGTATTTT

abundance: -
d_gene: TRBD2
j_gene: TRBJ2-7
v_gene: TRBV9
CDR3aa: CASSFSGSPLYEQYF
CDR3nt: TGTGCCAGCAGTTTTAGCGGGAGTCCCTTATACGAGCAGTACTTC

abundance: -
d_gene: -
j_gene: TRBJ2-3
v_gene: TRBV19
CDR3aa: CASSIARGITDTQYF
CDR3nt: TGTGCCAGTAGTATAGCCCGGGGAATCACAGATACGCAGTATTTT

abundance: -
d_gene: -
j_gene: TRBJ2-1
v_gene: TRBV6-5
CDR3aa: CASSYRGLRVEQFF
CDR3nt: TGTGCCAGCAGTTACCGGGGGTTGCGGGTGGAGCAGTTCTTC

abundance: -
d_gene: TRBD1
j_gene: TRBJ2-1
v_gene: TRBV7-6
CDR3aa: CASSLGTGQGYGNEQFF
CDR3nt: TGTGCCAGCAGCTTAGGTACCGGACAGGGTTATGGTAATGAGCAGTTCTTC

abundance: few
d_gene: TRBD1
j_gene: TRBJ2-4
v_gene: TRBV4-1
CDR3aa: CASSQGDRNIQYF
CDR3nt: TGCGCCAGCAGCCAGGGGGACAGAAACATTCAGTACTTC